The T cell receptor (beta chain) described here comes from a study of OX40 agonist ivuxolimab in advanced cancers. CDR3 length: 13 amino acids. Looked up from germline, CDR1 is SQVTM and CDR2 is ANQGSEA. The junction had 10 bases not matched to a gene; V was cut back by 6 bases and J by 5 bases. TCRdb's table, derived via immunoSEQ multiplex PCR, lists solely in-frame clones and lacks some. The sample yields around 35,000 clones, around 92% seen once. The J gene is TRBJ2-7, the V gene TRBV29-1; 7 bases match TRBD2. The sample was CD4+ or CD8+ T cells sorted from blood, taken in a trial of the OX40 agonist ivuxolimab. This TCR was recovered from an adult with an advanced solid tumor such as melanoma, head and neck, liver or kidney cancer. CDR3 nucleotide sequence: TGCAGCGTGATGGGGGGGGTAACCCACGAGCAGTACTTC. It specifies CSVMGGVTHEQYF.